This is a list of T cell receptor beta chains from one sample in a study of regulatory T cells in long-lasting Graves disease. One entry per CDR3 protein results from TCRdb running MiXCR on the multiplex PCR reads. The sample has 500,000 or so distinct CDR3 sequences; around 16% are singletons. The sample also formed part of further work on T cells in Graves' hyperthyroidism and ophthalmopathy.

The sequencing used peripheral blood mononuclear cells (PBMCs), collected at new diagnosis, from a patient treated with antithyroid drugs. The receptor set was obtained from a woman aged 35-60 years with Graves disease. Both conserved end residues are part of each CDR3. Each record gives: clone size, CDR3 length, V gene, J gene, D gene, CDR3 protein, CDR3 DNA. A D gene is named only where the DNA matches it firmly. A clone size is listed for some rows: how often the clone was seen (once, few, many), or a class if it is expanded.

many	14	TRBV4-1	TRBJ1-2	TRBD1	CASSQDQGDYGYTF	TGCGCCAGCAGCCAGGATCAGGGGGACTATGGCTACACCTTC
few	18	TRBV28	TRBJ2-2	TRBD1	CASFRDRGYQTNTGELFF	TGTGCCAGCTTCCGGGACAGGGGGTATCAAACGAACACCGGGGAGCTGTTTTTT
many	16	TRBV3-1	TRBJ1-1	.	CASSHGNQAWRTEAFF	TGTGCCAGCAGCCATGGGAATCAGGCATGGCGGACTGAAGCTTTCTTT
many	14	TRBV12-3/TRBV12-4	TRBJ1-1	.	CASSPRLGNTEAFF	TGTGCCAGCAGCCCTCGGTTGGGGAACACTGAAGCTTTCTTT
many	14	TRBV20-1	TRBJ2-3	.	CSARLGVSTDTQYF	TGCAGTGCCAGGCTAGGGGTTAGCACAGATACGCAGTATTTT
few	15	TRBV11-2	TRBJ1-1	.	CASSQFEGMNIEAFF	TGTGCCAGCAGCCAATTTGAGGGCATGAACATTGAAGCTTTCTTT
few	16	TRBV6-5	TRBJ2-5	TRBD2	CASGYSGSGDLISQYF	TGTGCCAGCGGTTACTCGGGTAGCGGGGACCTAATATCCCAGTACTTC
many	15	TRBV15	TRBJ2-1	.	CATSRAGADYDEQFF	TGTGCCACCAGCAGAGCTGGGGCCGACTACGATGAGCAGTTCTTC
.	13	TRBV2	TRBJ1-4	.	CASSKGLFEKLFF	TGTGCCAGCAGTAAGGGATTGTTTGAAAAACTGTTTTTT
.	16	TRBV12-5	TRBJ1-4	.	CASGLVLGHSNEKLFF	TGTGCTAGTGGTTTGGTTCTGGGACACAGTAATGAAAAACTGTTTTTT
few	16	TRBV5-1	TRBJ2-1	.	CASSLVARSSYNEQFF	TGCGCCAGCAGCTTGGTGGCTCGCAGCTCCTACAATGAGCAGTTCTTC
many	13	TRBV7-9	TRBJ2-3	.	CASSSPPTDTQYF	TGCGCCAGCAGCTCACCACCCACAGATACGCAGTATTTT
.	15	TRBV19	TRBJ2-6	.	CASPTARDGADVLTF	TGTGCCAGCCCCACGGCAAGGGACGGGGCCGACGTCCTGACTTTC
.	19	TRBV6-5	TRBJ1-6	.	CASSYSFPLRSSYNSPLHF	TGTGCCAGCAGTTACTCATTCCCCCTGCGAAGCTCCTATAATTCACCCCTCCACTTT
few	15	TRBV6-1	TRBJ1-1	.	CASSVYLVGNTEAFF	TGTGCCAGCAGCGTATATTTGGTTGGGAACACTGAAGCTTTCTTT
many	15	TRBV18	TRBJ1-1	TRBD1	CASSPTGNEDTEAFF	TGTGCCAGCTCACCGACAGGGAATGAGGACACTGAAGCTTTCTTT
many	11	TRBV20-1	TRBJ1-1	.	CSARVNTEAFF	TGCAGTGCTAGAGTGAACACTGAAGCTTTCTTT
many	12	TRBV2	TRBJ2-2	.	CASSEGAGELFF	TGTGCCAGCAGCGAGGGGGCCGGGGAGCTGTTTTTT
.	12	TRBV6-1	TRBJ1-1	.	CASSTGVSKAFF	TGTGCCAGCAGTACGGGGGTTTCTAAAGCTTTCTTT
few	18	TRBV4-1	TRBJ1-1	TRBD1	CASSQYVTGVLRRAEAFF	TGCGCCAGCAGCCAGTACGTGACAGGGGTCCTCCGAAGGGCTGAAGCTTTCTTT
many	11	TRBV20-1	TRBJ1-1	TRBD1	CSADRDAEAFF	TGCAGTGCCGACAGGGACGCTGAAGCTTTCTTT
few	14	TRBV14	TRBJ2-1	.	CASSQVWGYNEQFF	TGTGCCAGCAGCCAAGTTTGGGGGTACAATGAGCAGTTCTTC
many	12	TRBV12-3/TRBV12-4	TRBJ1-1	.	CASTQTNTEAFF	TGTGCCAGCACACAGACTAACACTGAAGCTTTCTTT
few	14	TRBV13	TRBJ1-1	.	CASSIPTEADEAFF	TGTGCCAGCAGCATTCCAACAGAGGCGGATGAAGCTTTCTTT
.	18	TRBV5-1	TRBJ2-3	.	CASSLVPSSRYGTDTQYF	TGCGCCAGCAGCTTGGTCCCTTCTTCCCGATATGGCACAGATACGCAGTATTTT
.	15	TRBV15	TRBJ1-3	.	CATSRDAVSGNTIYF	TGTGCCACCAGCAGAGATGCAGTCTCTGGAAACACCATATATTTT
.	13	TRBV12-3/TRBV12-4	TRBJ1-2	.	CTSSFGPQGGYTF	TGTACCAGCAGTTTCGGACCCCAGGGGGGCTACACCTTC
.	14	TRBV10-3	TRBJ2-5	.	CAISEHGGQETQYF	TGTGCCATCAGTGAGCACGGGGGACAAGAGACCCAGTACTTC
few	15	TRBV5-1	TRBJ1-1	TRBD1	CASGKQGTVNTEAFF	TGCGCCAGCGGGAAACAGGGGACCGTGAACACTGAAGCTTTCTTT
.	14	TRBV12-3/TRBV12-4	TRBJ1-6	.	CASSLSGAYSPLHF	TGTGCCAGCAGTTTGTCAGGGGCTTATTCACCCCTCCACTTT
many	15	TRBV28	TRBJ1-4	.	CASSLFGGWGEKLFF	TGTGCCAGCAGTTTATTTGGTGGTTGGGGGGAAAAACTGTTTTTT
many	16	TRBV3-1	TRBJ2-3	TRBD2	CASSQGLAGGSDTQYF	TGTGCCAGCAGCCAAGGGCTAGCGGGGGGGTCAGATACGCAGTATTTT
few	15	TRBV4-1	TRBJ1-1	.	CASSQGRTDNTEAFF	TGCGCCAGCAGCCAAGGTCGGACCGATAACACTGAAGCTTTCTTT
few	15	TRBV13	TRBJ1-4	.	CASSPGPRGNEKLFF	TGTGCCAGCAGCCCGGGTCCTCGAGGTAATGAAAAACTGTTTTTT
few	16	TRBV19	TRBJ2-6	.	CASSAETVSGANVLTF	TGTGCCAGTAGTGCCGAGACAGTCTCTGGGGCCAACGTCCTGACTTTC
many	15	TRBV28	TRBJ2-7	.	CASSLGTAFSYEQYF	TGTGCCAGCAGTTTAGGTACGGCGTTCTCCTACGAGCAGTACTTC
.	17	TRBV12-3/TRBV12-4	TRBJ1-5	.	CASSLGDRGSGNQPQHF	TGTGCCAGCAGTTTAGGGGATCGGGGGAGCGGCAATCAGCCCCAGCATTTT
few	12	TRBV6-1	TRBJ2-3	.	CASSQGTKAQYF	TGTGCCAGCAGCCAAGGGACAAAAGCGCAGTATTTT
few	15	TRBV18	TRBJ2-7	TRBD2	CASSRMGTSELGQYF	TGTGCCAGCTCCCGGATGGGGACTAGCGAATTGGGGCAGTACTTC
.	12	TRBV6-2/TRBV6-3	TRBJ2-1	.	CASSDTWNGQFF	TGTGCCAGCAGTGACACGTGGAATGGGCAGTTCTTC
many	10	TRBV2	TRBJ2-5	.	CASIRETQYF	TGTGCCAGCATCCGAGAGACCCAGTACTTC
few	17	TRBV9	TRBJ2-1	TRBD2	CASSQTLGGGRYNEQFF	TGTGCCAGCAGCCAAACCCTCGGGGGGGGCCGCTACAATGAGCAGTTCTTC
few	15	TRBV12-3/TRBV12-4	TRBJ1-6	.	CASSRGPVSDSPLHF	TGTGCCAGCAGTAGAGGACCCGTTTCGGATTCACCCCTCCACTTT
many	13	TRBV20-1	TRBJ1-1	.	CSAQDSRGTEAFF	TGCAGTGCCCAAGACAGTCGCGGGACTGAAGCTTTCTTT
many	14	TRBV7-9	TRBJ2-5	.	CASSSSGLMETQYF	TGTGCCAGCAGTTCATCGGGATTAATGGAGACCCAGTACTTC
many	16	TRBV28	TRBJ1-2	TRBD1	CASSFSPGQGYYGYTF	TGTGCCAGCAGTTTCTCCCCGGGACAGGGGTACTATGGCTACACCTTC
.	14	TRBV28	TRBJ2-1	.	CASSLPPLNNEQFF	TGTGCCAGCAGCCTCCCACCGCTGAACAATGAGCAGTTCTTC
many	13	TRBV12-3/TRBV12-4	TRBJ1-1	.	CASSESMNTEAFF	TGTGCCAGCTCCGAATCAATGAACACTGAAGCTTTCTTT
.	12	TRBV7-9	TRBJ2-7	TRBD2	CATSGDGYEQYF	TGTGCCACCAGCGGGGACGGCTACGAGCAGTACTTC
few	14	TRBV7-3	TRBJ1-1	.	CASSPFGGNTEAFF	TGTGCCAGCAGCCCCTTCGGGGGGAACACTGAAGCTTTCTTT